This entry describes one TCR beta chain. This CDR3 has 17 amino acids. From germline, CDR1 is SGHVS and CDR2 FQNEAQ. V dropped 5 bases and J dropped 1; count of bases not matched to a gene: 9. The entry originates in a study of beta chain features in type 1 diabetes. The sequenced template was cDNA made from the entire isolated RNA. Using immunoSEQ multiplex PCR, the repertoire was profiled, and TCRdb retains in-frame clones only, with some absent. The sample holds approximately 140,000 clones; 6.5% to 8.5% are singletons and the top ten take under 1.5%. V gene TRBV7-8 combines with J gene TRBJ2-3; 10 nucleotides match TRBD2. Material: central memory CD4+ T cells from blood. The sequence derives from a woman in her 30s in good health. CDR3 bases: TGTGCCAGCAGCCCGGGCCTAGCGGGAGTTCGCACAGATACGCAGTATTTT. Encoded protein: CASSPGLAGVRTDTQYF.